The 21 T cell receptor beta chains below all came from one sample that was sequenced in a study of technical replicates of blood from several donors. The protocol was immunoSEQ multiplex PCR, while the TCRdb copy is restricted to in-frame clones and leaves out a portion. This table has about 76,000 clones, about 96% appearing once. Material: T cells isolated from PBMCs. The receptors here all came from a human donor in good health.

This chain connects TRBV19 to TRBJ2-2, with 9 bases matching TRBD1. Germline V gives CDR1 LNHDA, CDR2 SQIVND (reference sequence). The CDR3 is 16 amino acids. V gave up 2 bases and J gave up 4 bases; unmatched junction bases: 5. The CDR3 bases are TGTGCCAGTAGTATACCGGGACAGGGTTTCACCGGGGAGCTGTTTTTT. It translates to CASSIPGQGFTGELFF.

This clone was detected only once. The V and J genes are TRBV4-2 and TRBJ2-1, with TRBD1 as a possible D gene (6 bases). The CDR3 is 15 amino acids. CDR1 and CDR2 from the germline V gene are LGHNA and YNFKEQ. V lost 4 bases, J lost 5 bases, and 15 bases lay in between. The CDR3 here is CASSPLLGGDNEQFF. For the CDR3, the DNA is TGTGCCAGCAGCCCCTTGTTAGGGGGTGACAATGAGCAGTTCTTC.

The CDR3 spells CASSIYDQPQHF. CDR3 coding DNA: TGTGCCAGTAGTATATATGATCAGCCCCAGCATTTT. J is TRBJ1-5 and V is TRBV19; no clear D. V was trimmed by 2 bases and J by 5 bases, leaving 4 bases between them. CDR3 length equals 12 residues. Looked up from germline, CDR1 is LNHDA and CDR2 is SQIVND (reference sequence).

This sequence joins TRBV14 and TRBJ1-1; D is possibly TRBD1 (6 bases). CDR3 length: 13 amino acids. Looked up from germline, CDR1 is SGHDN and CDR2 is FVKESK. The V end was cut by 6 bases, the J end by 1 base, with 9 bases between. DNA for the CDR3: TGTGCCAGCAGAAGGACAGCGAACACTGAAGCTTTCTTT. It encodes CASRRTANTEAFF.

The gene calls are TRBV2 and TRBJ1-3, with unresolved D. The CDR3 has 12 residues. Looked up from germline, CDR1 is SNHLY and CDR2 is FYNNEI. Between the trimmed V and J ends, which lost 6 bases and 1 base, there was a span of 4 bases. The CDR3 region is CASRRSGNTIYF. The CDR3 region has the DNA TGTGCCAGCAGGAGGTCTGGAAACACCATATATTTT.

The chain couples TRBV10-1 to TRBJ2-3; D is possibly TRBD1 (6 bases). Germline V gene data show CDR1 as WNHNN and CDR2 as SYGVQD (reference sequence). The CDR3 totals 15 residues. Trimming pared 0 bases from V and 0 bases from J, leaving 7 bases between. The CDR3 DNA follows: TGCGCCAGCAGTGAGTCCAGGGGCAGCACAGATACGCAGTATTTT. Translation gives CASSESRGSTDTQYF.

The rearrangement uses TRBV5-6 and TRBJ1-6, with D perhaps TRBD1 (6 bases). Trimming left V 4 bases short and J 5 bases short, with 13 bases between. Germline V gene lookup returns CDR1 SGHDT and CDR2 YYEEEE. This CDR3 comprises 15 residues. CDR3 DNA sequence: TGTGCCAGCAGCCCATTGTCAGGGGATAATTCACCCCTCCACTTT. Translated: CASSPLSGDNSPLHF.

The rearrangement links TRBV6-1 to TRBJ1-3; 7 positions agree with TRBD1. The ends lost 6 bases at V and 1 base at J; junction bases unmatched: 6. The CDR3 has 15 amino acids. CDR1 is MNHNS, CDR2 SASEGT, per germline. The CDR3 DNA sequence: TGTGCCAGCAGCCGGGACAGAGCGTCTGGAAACACCATATATTTT. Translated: CASSRDRASGNTIYF.

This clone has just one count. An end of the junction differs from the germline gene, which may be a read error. The CDR3 region has the DNA TGTGCCAGCAGTTTGGTTAGACAGGCCACCATCAATCAGCCCCAGCATTTT. Amino acids: CASSLVRQATINQPQHF. This rearrangement joins TRBV5-8 to TRBJ1-5, with a tentative D call TRBD1 (6 bases). The germline CDR1 and CDR2 sequences are SGHTS and YDEGEE. This CDR3 has 17 amino acids. Combining the CDR3 with reference TRBV5-8 and TRBJ1-5 gives the whole variable domain EAGVTQSPTHLIKTRGQQATLRCSPISGHTSVYWYQQALGLGLQFLLWYDEGEERNRGNFPPRFSGRQFPNYSSELNVNALELEDSALYLCASSLVRQATINQPQHFGDGTRLSIL.

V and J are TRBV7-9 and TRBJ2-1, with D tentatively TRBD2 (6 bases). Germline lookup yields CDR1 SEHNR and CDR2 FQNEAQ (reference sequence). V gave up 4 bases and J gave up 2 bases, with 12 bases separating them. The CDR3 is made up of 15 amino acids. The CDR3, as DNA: TGTGCCAGCAGCTCCGGGACTTCGCCCTACAATGAGCAGTTCTTC. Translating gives CASSSGTSPYNEQFF.

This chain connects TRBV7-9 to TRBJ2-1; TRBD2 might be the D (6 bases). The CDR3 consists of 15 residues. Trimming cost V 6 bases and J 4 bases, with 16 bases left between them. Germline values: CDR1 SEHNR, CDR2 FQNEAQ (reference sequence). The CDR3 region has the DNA TGTGCCAGCAGTACCGGGACTGAGCATTACAATGAGCAGTTCTTC. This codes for CASSTGTEHYNEQFF. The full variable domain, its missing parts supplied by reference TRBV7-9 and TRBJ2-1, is DTGVSQNPRHKITKRGQNVTFRCDPISEHNRLYWYRQTLGQGPEFLTYFQNEAQLEKSRLLSDRFSAERPKGSFSTLEIQRTEQGDSAMYLCASSTGTEHYNEQFFGPGTRLTVL.

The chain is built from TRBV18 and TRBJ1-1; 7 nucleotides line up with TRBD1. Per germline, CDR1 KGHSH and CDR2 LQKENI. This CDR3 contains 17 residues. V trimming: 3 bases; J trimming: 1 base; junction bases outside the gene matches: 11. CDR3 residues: CASSPVEQGLGNTEAFF. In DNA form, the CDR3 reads TGTGCCAGCTCACCGGTGGAACAGGGGTTGGGGAACACTGAAGCTTTCTTT.

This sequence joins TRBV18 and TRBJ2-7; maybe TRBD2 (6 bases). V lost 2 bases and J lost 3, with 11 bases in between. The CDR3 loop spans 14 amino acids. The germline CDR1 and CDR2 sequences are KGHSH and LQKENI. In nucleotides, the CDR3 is TGTGCCAGCTCACCAATGGAGGGCCTCTACGAGCAGTACTTC. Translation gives CASSPMEGLYEQYF. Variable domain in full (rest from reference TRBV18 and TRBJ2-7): NAGVMQNPRHLVRRRGQEARLRCSPMKGHSHVYWYRQLPEEGLKFMVYLQKENIIDESGMPKERFSAEFPKEGPSILRIQQVVRGDSAAYFCASSPMEGLYEQYFGPGTRLTVT.

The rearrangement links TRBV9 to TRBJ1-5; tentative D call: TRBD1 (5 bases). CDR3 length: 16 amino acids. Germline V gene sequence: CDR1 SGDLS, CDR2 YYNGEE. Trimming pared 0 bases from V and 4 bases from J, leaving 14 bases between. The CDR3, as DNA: TGTGCCAGCAGCGTAGGGTTGCCGGGACTAAATCAGCCCCAGCATTTT. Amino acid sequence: CASSVGLPGLNQPQHF.

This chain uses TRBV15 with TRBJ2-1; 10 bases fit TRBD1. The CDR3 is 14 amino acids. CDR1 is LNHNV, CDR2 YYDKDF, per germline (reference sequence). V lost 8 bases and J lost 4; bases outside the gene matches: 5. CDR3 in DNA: TGTGCCACCTGGGACAGGGGCAATTACAATGAGCAGTTCTTC. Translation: CATWDRGNYNEQFF.

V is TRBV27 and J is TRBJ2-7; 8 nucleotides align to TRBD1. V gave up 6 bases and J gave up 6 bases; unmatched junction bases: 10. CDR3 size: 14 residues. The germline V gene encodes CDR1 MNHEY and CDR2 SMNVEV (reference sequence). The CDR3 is CASRDRTGPREQYF. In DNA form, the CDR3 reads TGTGCCAGCAGGGACAGGACAGGGCCCCGCGAGCAGTACTTC.

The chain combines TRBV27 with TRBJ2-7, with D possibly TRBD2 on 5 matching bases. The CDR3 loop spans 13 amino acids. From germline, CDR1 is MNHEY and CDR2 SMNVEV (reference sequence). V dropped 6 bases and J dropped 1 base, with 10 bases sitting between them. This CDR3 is CASSPGFSYEQYF. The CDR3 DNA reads TGTGCCAGCAGCCCGGGGTTTTCCTACGAGCAGTACTTC.

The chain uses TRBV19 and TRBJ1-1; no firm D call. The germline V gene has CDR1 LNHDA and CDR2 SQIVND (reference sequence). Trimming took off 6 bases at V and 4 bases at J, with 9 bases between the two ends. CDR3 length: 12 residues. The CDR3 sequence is CASRRGSTEAFF. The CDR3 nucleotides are TGTGCCAGTAGGCGAGGGAGCACTGAAGCTTTCTTT.

Here the CDR3 reads CASSGRQTTNYGYTF. The CDR3 nucleotides read TGTGCCAGCAGTGGACGACAGACAACTAACTATGGCTACACCTTC. This chain links TRBV6-1 with TRBJ1-2, with D possibly being TRBD1 (5 bases). Germline CDR1 is MNHNS and CDR2 is SASEGT. The length of the CDR3 is 15 residues. V was shortened by 4 bases and J by 0 bases, with 12 bases between the two germline ends.

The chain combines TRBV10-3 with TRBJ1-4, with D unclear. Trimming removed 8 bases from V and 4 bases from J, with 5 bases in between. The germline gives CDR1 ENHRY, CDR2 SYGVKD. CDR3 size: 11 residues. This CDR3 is CAIPRNEKLFF. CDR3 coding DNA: TGTGCCATCCCGCGTAATGAAAAACTGTTTTTT.

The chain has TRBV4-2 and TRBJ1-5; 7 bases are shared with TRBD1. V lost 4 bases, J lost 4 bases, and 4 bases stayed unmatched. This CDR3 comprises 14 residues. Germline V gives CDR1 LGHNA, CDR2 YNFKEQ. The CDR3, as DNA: TGTGCCAGCAGCCCGACAGGGAGGAATCAGCCCCAGCATTTT. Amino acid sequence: CASSPTGRNQPQHF.